The source of this T cell receptor beta chain is a study of blood T cell repertoires in COVID-19. Study-wide background: COVID-19 samples collected from the United States, Italy and Spain covered acute and convalescent phases. T cells, B-cell-depleted T cells, or PBMCs supplied cDNA or gDNA.

This CDR3 has 18 amino acids. Trimming shortened V by 3 bases and J by 1 base, and 18 bases separated the two germline ends. CDR1 is KGHSH and CDR2 is LQKENI in the germline V gene. In the authors' workflow: Estimation of nucleated cell counts relied on the amplification of reference gene primers. The repertoire was sequenced with immunoSEQ multiplex PCR; TCRdb's copy has only in-frame clones and lacks some. The D gene and trimming were derived from the DNA, and the V and J assignments and clone size from that table. This sample has 200,000 to 250,000 clones, with roughly 86% found just once. This receptor was identified in a woman aged 60 to 75 with acute or convalescent COVID-19. Specimen: peripheral blood. J is TRBJ2-2 and V is TRBV18; maybe TRBD1 (6 bases). The CDR3 DNA follows: TGTGCCAGCTCACCGGGGCAACAGGGACGCGGGAACACCGGGGAGCTGTTTTTT. This gives the protein CASSPGQQGRGNTGELFF.